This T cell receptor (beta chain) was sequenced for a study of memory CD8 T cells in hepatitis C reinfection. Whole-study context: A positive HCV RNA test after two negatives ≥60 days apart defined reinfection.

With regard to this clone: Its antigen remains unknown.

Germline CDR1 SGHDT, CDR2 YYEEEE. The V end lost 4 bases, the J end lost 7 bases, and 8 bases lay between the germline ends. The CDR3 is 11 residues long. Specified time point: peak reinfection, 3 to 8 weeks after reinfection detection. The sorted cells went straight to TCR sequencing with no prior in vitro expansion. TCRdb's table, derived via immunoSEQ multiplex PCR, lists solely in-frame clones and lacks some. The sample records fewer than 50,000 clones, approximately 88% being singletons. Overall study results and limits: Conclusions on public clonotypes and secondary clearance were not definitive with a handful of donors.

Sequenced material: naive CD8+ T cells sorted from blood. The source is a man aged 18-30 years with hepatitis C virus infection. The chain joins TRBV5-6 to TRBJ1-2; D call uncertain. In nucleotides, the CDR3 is TGTGCCAGCAGCAGATGGAGTGGCTACACCTTC. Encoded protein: CASSRWSGYTF.